Given below is one T cell receptor beta chain in context. The antigen remains undetermined. Trimming took 3 bases from V and 4 from J; bases not matched to a gene: 3. The CDR3 runs 14 residues. Germline values: CDR1 KGHSH, CDR2 LQKENI. TCRdb's copy holds only in-frame clones and misses some; the assay was immunoSEQ multiplex PCR. The sample has approximately 84,000 clones; more than 75% are singletons. The record originates from a study of cytotoxic CD8 clonotypes in ibrutinib-treated CLL. For the study at large: A mean of about 250,000 productive templates and more than 75,000 productive rearrangements was obtained per sample. General study points: Under therapy, public clonotypes either contracted or stayed stable, and they were uncommon.

The material sequenced was PBMCs, taken after 12 months of ibrutinib treatment. The chain joins TRBV18 to TRBJ1-2, with 9 positions matching TRBD1. This receptor was taken from a human donor with chronic lymphocytic leukemia. The CDR3 DNA sequence: TGTGCCAGCTCACCGGGACAGGGAACCTATGGCTACACCTTC. Protein product: CASSPGQGTYGYTF.